Listed here are 29 T cell receptor beta chains from one sample, sequenced in a study of Ad26.COV2.S vaccination and SARS-CoV-2 variants. Treatment in this sample: roughly 18 received Ad26.COV2.S at low or high dose, single or two shots; 5 received placebo; per-sample allocation not given. Sampling happened 63 days after the first vaccine or placebo injection. Generated by immunoSEQ multiplex PCR, the TCRdb table keeps only in-frame clones and is missing some. The sample consists of about 680,000 clones, 70% to 90% of them appearing once. The starting material was peripheral blood, obtained in a trial of Ad26.COV2.S vaccine versus placebo. Receptors were obtained from a person between 18 and 60 years old who received the Ad26.COV2.S COVID-19 vaccine or a placebo.

This rearrangement joins TRBV5-1 to TRBJ2-7; 7 positions agree with TRBD2. Germline CDR1 SGHRS, CDR2 YFSETQ. Losses at the gene ends were 1 base for V and 6 bases for J; bases not matched to a gene: 10. This CDR3 is built from 15 residues. The chain's CDR3 is CASSLSPSGPGEQYF. In nucleotides, the CDR3 is TGCGCCAGCAGCTTGTCGCCTAGCGGTCCAGGCGAGCAGTACTTC.

This rearrangement joins TRBV18 to TRBJ2-2; D might be TRBD2 (6 bases). Per germline, CDR1 KGHSH and CDR2 LQKENI. The CDR3 has 16 amino acids. The V gene lost 1 base and the J gene lost 3 bases, with 12 bases spanning the gap. The chain's CDR3 is CASSPRLPGDTGELFF. For the CDR3, the DNA is TGTGCCAGCTCACCACGACTTCCGGGGGACACCGGGGAGCTGTTTTTT. Supplemented by reference TRBV18 and TRBJ2-2, the full variable domain reads NAGVMQNPRHLVRRRGQEARLRCSPMKGHSHVYWYRQLPEEGLKFMVYLQKENIIDESGMPKERFSAEFPKEGPSILRIQQVVRGDSAAYFCASSPRLPGDTGELFFGEGSRLTVL.

This clone was detected a few times. The rearrangement links TRBV18 to TRBJ1-2, with a weak D call TRBD1 (6 bases). Trimming shortened V by 4 bases and J by 6 bases, and 12 bases separated the two germline ends. CDR3 length: 13 residues. The V gene's germline CDR1 is KGHSH and CDR2 LQKENI. Here the CDR3 reads CASSLQGSDGYTF. The DNA of the CDR3 is TGTGCCAGCTCACTACAGGGTTCGGATGGCTACACCTTC.

This chain joins TRBV19 and TRBJ1-5; D gene ambiguous. This CDR3 has 13 residues. V lost 3 bases and J 3 bases, leaving 6 bases between the germline ends. In germline, CDR1 is LNHDA, CDR2 SQIVND (reference sequence). The CDR3 DNA reads TGTGCCAGTAGTATCCCCGTCAATCAGCCCCAGCATTTT. Protein: CASSIPVNQPQHF.

The chain uses TRBV30 and TRBJ2-7; weak D call: TRBD1 (6 bases). V was pared by 0 bases and J by 3 bases, with 12 bases between. The germline V gene has CDR1 GTSNPN and CDR2 SVGIG (reference sequence). The CDR3 covers 14 residues. This CDR3 reads CAWSVTGLNYEQYF. In nucleotides, the CDR3 is TGTGCCTGGAGTGTAACAGGGCTGAACTACGAGCAGTACTTC.

The rearrangement joins TRBV5-3 to TRBJ2-3; TRBD2 aligns across 9 bases. TRBV5-3 is an ORF for which the function is uncertain. CDR3 length: 18 amino acids. The trim removed 2 bases at V and 5 bases at J, leaving 15 bases unmatched. CDR3 sequence (DNA): TGTGCCAGAAGCTTTCGTCCAAGCGGGGGGAAAGCTGGAGATACGCAGTATTTT. Protein sequence: CARSFRPSGGKAGDTQYF.

This chain connects TRBV30 to TRBJ1-6; 7 bases agree with TRBD1. This CDR3 is 15 amino acids long. V lost 1 base and J lost 4; bases outside the gene matches: 4. Germline values: CDR1 GTSNPN, CDR2 SVGIG (reference sequence). The CDR3, as DNA: TGTGCCTGGAGTGCGCTCAGGGGGTATAATTCACCCCTCCACTTT. Protein product: CAWSALRGYNSPLHF.

V is TRBV7-8 and J is TRBJ1-1; 9 bases are shared with TRBD1. In germline, CDR1 is SGHVS, CDR2 FQNEAQ. The V segment lost 5 bases and the J segment 4 bases; nucleotides outside the gene matches: 8. CDR3 size: 15 residues. The CDR3: CASSQTGTGPTEAFF. CDR3 in DNA: TGTGCCAGCAGCCAGACCGGGACAGGGCCCACTGAAGCTTTCTTT.

The chain links TRBV19 to TRBJ2-7; D is unresolved. CDR3 size: 14 residues. Germline V gene sequence: CDR1 LNHDA, CDR2 SQIVND (reference sequence). Trimming cost V 8 bases and J 2 bases, with 16 bases left between them. The CDR3 DNA follows: TGTGCCAGTTCCCAAAGGAAGGGTACCTACGAGCAGTACTTC. This encodes CASSQRKGTYEQYF.

This chain connects TRBV5-1 to TRBJ2-1; D remains unclear. The CDR3 is 14 residues long. The V and J ends lost 4 bases and 5 bases respectively, with 13 bases between them. Germline V gene sequence: CDR1 SGHRS, CDR2 YFSETQ. In DNA form, the CDR3 reads TGCGCCAGCAGCCTACCGAGCCTTAACAATGAGCAGTTCTTC. Translation: CASSLPSLNNEQFF.

This chain joins TRBV5-1 and TRBJ2-7; D ambiguous. In germline, CDR1 is SGHRS, CDR2 YFSETQ. The CDR3 is 15 residues long. V lost 1 base, J lost 4 bases, and 15 bases lay in between. The CDR3: CASSLKVIGPYEQYF. In DNA form, the CDR3 reads TGCGCCAGCAGCTTGAAGGTCATAGGTCCTTACGAGCAGTACTTC.

This chain links TRBV5-1 with TRBJ2-1; 8 positions match TRBD2. Germline V gives CDR1 SGHRS, CDR2 YFSETQ. Unmatched junction bases numbered 0, after V lost 1 base and J lost 6 bases. The CDR3 sequence is 13 residues long. The CDR3 sequence is CASSLSGSNEQFF. In DNA form, the CDR3 reads TGCGCCAGCAGCTTGAGCGGGAGCAATGAGCAGTTCTTC.

J is TRBJ1-2 and V is TRBV2, with D tentatively TRBD1 (5 bases). This CDR3 is 14 amino acids long. Germline V gene data show CDR1 as SNHLY and CDR2 as FYNNEI. Between the trimmed V and J ends, which lost 4 bases and 7 bases, there was a span of 16 bases. Here the CDR3 reads CASSGAGFRFGYTF. The CDR3 coding sequence is TGTGCCAGCAGTGGGGCAGGGTTTAGATTTGGCTACACCTTC.

The table lists this clone with a count of one. This chain uses TRBV5-1 with TRBJ2-6; no definite D call. Germline CDR1 is SGHRS and CDR2 is YFSETQ. This CDR3 contains 15 residues. Trimming stripped 4 bases from V and 1 base from J, with 9 bases between. The CDR3 loop is CASSGIESGANVLTF. The CDR3 nucleotides read TGCGCCAGCAGCGGGATCGAATCTGGGGCCAACGTCCTGACTTTC.

The V and J genes are TRBV30 and TRBJ2-1; D possibly corresponds to TRBD2 (6 bases). The germline V and J ends were trimmed by 2 bases and 1 base, with 9 bases remaining between them. The germline V gene has CDR1 GTSNPN and CDR2 SVGIG (reference sequence). This CDR3 has 14 amino acids. CDR3 residues: CAWSPLASYNEQFF. Written as DNA, the CDR3 is TGTGCCTGGAGTCCGCTAGCGTCCTACAATGAGCAGTTCTTC.

V usage is TRBV13 and J usage is TRBJ2-7; the match to TRBD2 covers 9 bases. V trimming: 3 bases; J trimming: 4 bases; junction bases outside the gene matches: 4. Germline CDR1 PRHDT, CDR2 FYEKMQ (reference sequence). The CDR3 runs to 14 residues. The CDR3 loop is CASSFGTSTYEQYF. In DNA, the CDR3 is TGTGCCAGCAGCTTCGGGACTAGCACATACGAGCAGTACTTC.

The chain links TRBV7-9 to TRBJ1-2, with TRBD1 identical over 7 bases. V lost 5 bases, J lost 2 bases, and 8 bases stayed unmatched. CDR1 and CDR2 (germline): SEHNR, FQNEAQ (reference sequence). There are 15 residues in the CDR3. The CDR3 DNA is TGTGCCAGCAGCCACAAGGGACAGCTAAACTATGGCTACACCTTC. Residues: CASSHKGQLNYGYTF.

The chain has TRBV4-3 and TRBJ1-2; D unresolved. V gave up 2 bases and J gave up 4 bases, with 11 bases separating them. The CDR3 runs to 14 residues. The germline gives CDR1 LGHNA, CDR2 YSLEER. The CDR3 DNA reads TGCGCCAGCAGCCAACAAATAGACCTCTATGGCTACACCTTC. Translating gives CASSQQIDLYGYTF.

This chain uses TRBV6-2 or TRBV6-3 with TRBJ2-2; the D is unclear. V lost 7 bases, J lost 6 bases, and 21 bases lay in between. Per germline, CDR1 MNHEY and CDR2 SVGEGT. There are 16 residues in the CDR3. As DNA, the CDR3 is TGTGCCAGCACCCCTGGCCCGGGCTTGCCTCCCGGGGAGCTGTTTTTT. Translation gives CASTPGPGLPPGELFF.

The V call is TRBV7-9, the J call TRBJ1-1; no reliable D call. V was cut by 8 bases and J by 8 bases, with 24 bases left in between. The CDR3 contains 15 residues. The germline V gene encodes CDR1 SEHNR and CDR2 FQNEAQ (reference sequence). CDR3 sequence (DNA): TGTGCCAGCGACCCAATCGGGTACCCGGAGACAGAAGCTTTCTTT. It specifies CASDPIGYPETEAFF.

The chain couples TRBV13 to TRBJ1-2, with 10 bases lining up with TRBD1. CDR1 is PRHDT, CDR2 FYEKMQ, per germline (reference sequence). The CDR3 is 16 amino acids. The V gene end was trimmed by 4 bases and the J gene end by 0 bases; junction bases not matched to a gene: 5. The CDR3 loop is CASSSDRGWSNYGYTF. CDR3 bases: TGTGCCAGCAGCTCGGACAGGGGGTGGTCTAACTATGGCTACACCTTC.

The CDR3 loop reads CSVGSGTGAYEQYF. The DNA of the CDR3 is TGCAGCGTGGGGTCCGGGACAGGGGCGTACGAGCAGTACTTC. The gene calls are TRBV29-1 and TRBJ2-7, with 10 nucleotides matching TRBD1. Per germline, CDR1 SQVTM and CDR2 ANQGSEA. The CDR3 covers 14 residues. The V and J ends lost 6 bases and 4 bases, in that order; junction bases with no gene match: 9.

J is TRBJ1-1 and V is TRBV3-1 (or the pseudogene TRBV3-2); D unclear. There are 15 residues in the CDR3. With 3 bases removed from V and 1 base from J, the gap between germline ends came to 12 bases. Germline values: CDR1 LGHDT, CDR2 YNNKEL (reference sequence). The CDR3 DNA reads TGTGCCAGCAGCCACCTTGGACGGGAGAACACTGAAGCTTTCTTT. It codes for CASSHLGRENTEAFF.

The chain joins TRBV6-5 to TRBJ1-6, with 7 positions matching TRBD1. V lost 8 bases to trimming and J lost 5 bases; unmatched junction nucleotides: 3. Germline V gives CDR1 MNHEY, CDR2 SVGAGI. The CDR3 totals 13 residues. For the CDR3, the DNA is TGTGCCAGCGGGACAGCTGATAATTCACCCCTCCACTTT. Translating gives CASGTADNSPLHF.

The CDR3 here is CASSTGQGLSGELFF. As DNA, the CDR3 is TGTGCCAGCAGCACGGGACAGGGGCTGTCCGGGGAGCTGTTTTTT. V is TRBV2 and J is TRBJ2-2, with 10 bases lining up with TRBD1. J gave up 6 bases and V 6 bases, and 7 bases lay outside the gene matches. Germline-derived CDR1 and CDR2 are SNHLY and FYNNEI. The CDR3 consists of 15 residues.

The chain combines TRBV2 with TRBJ2-3; TRBD1 agrees at 9 bases. CDR1 SNHLY and CDR2 FYNNEI come from the germline V gene. The trim removed 2 bases at V and 6 bases at J, leaving 6 bases unmatched. The CDR3 is 15 residues long. CDR3 region: CASSELDRGRDTQYF. In nucleotides, the CDR3 is TGTGCCAGCAGTGAACTGGACAGGGGCCGGGATACGCAGTATTTT.

V is TRBV5-6 and J is TRBJ1-2; D remains ambiguous. Trimming pared 3 bases from V and 8 bases from J, leaving 17 bases between. Per the germline V gene, CDR1 is SGHDT and CDR2 is YYEEEE. CDR3 length: 14 residues. The DNA for the CDR3 is TGTGCCAGCAGCTATAAGGACGAGCGGAAGGGCTACACCTTC. It translates to CASSYKDERKGYTF.

CDR3 sequence reads: CSASRSGTPYYGYTF. CDR3 sequence (DNA): TGCAGTGCTAGTAGGTCCGGGACACCTTATTATGGCTACACCTTC. The rearrangement links TRBV20-1 to TRBJ1-2; tentatively, D is TRBD1 (6 bases). Trimming cost V 3 bases and J 5 bases, with 19 bases left between them. The CDR3 has 15 residues. In germline, CDR1 is DFQATT, CDR2 SNEGSKA (reference sequence).

The genes are TRBV2 and TRBJ1-2, with a tentative D call TRBD1 (6 bases). The germline gives CDR1 SNHLY, CDR2 FYNNEI. The length of the CDR3 is 13 residues. V was shortened by 9 bases and J by 10 bases, with 21 bases between the two germline ends. CDR3 protein: CARQGQWGDYYTF. CDR3 nucleotides: TGTGCCAGACAAGGACAGTGGGGGGACTACTACACCTTC.